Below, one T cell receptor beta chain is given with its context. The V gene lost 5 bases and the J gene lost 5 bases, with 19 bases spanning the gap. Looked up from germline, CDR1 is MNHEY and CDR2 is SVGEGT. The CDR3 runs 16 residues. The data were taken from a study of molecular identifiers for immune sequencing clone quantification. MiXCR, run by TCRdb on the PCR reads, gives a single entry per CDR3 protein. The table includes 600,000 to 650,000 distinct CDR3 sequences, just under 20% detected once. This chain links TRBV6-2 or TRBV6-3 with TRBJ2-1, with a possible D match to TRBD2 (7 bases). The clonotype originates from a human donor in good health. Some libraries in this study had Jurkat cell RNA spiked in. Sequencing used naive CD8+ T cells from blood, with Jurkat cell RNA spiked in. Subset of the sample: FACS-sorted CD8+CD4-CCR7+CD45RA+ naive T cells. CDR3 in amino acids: CASSDLVAGADNEQFF. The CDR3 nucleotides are TGTGCCAGCAGTGACTTGGTTGCGGGGGCCGACAATGAGCAGTTCTTC.